This T cell receptor beta chain appears in the sequencing data of a study of cytomegalovirus exposure and HLA in healthy donors. Study-wide background: Earlier results showed roughly 120 million unique TCR beta sequences derived from 150 million to 200 million T cells. Study-level results: TRBV6-2, TRBV6-3 and some other V segments were unresolvable in 87-base-pair reads.

A remark on this clone: Its matching antigen is unknown.

Use of 60 Vbeta and 13 Jbeta primers characterized the PCR. Sequenced by immunoSEQ multiplex PCR; TCRdb stores in-frame clones only, minus some. The sample has some 270,000 clones; roughly 80% are singletons. The CDR3 totals 14 residues. V lost 5 bases to trimming and J lost 4 bases; unmatched junction nucleotides: 8. The germline gives CDR1 PRHDT, CDR2 FYEKMQ (reference sequence). Sequenced input: PBMCs. The sequence was obtained from a girl aged 2 to 10 in good health and CMV-seronegative. The genes are TRBV13 and TRBJ2-7, with 7 bases aligning to TRBD1. The CDR3 DNA is TGTGCCAGCAGCCCCGGGACAGATCTTTACGAGCAGTACTTC. The encoded protein is CASSPGTDLYEQYF.